This passage covers 26 T cell receptor beta chains from one sample sequenced in a study of cytomegalovirus exposure and HLA in healthy donors. The PCR used 60 Vbeta and 13 Jbeta primers. TCRdb's table, derived via immunoSEQ multiplex PCR, lists solely in-frame clones and lacks some. This sample has more than 85,000 clones, with just over 75% found just once. Sequenced material: PBMCs. The receptors shown here come from a man between 40 and 49 years old in good health and CMV-seropositive.

The chain employs TRBV28 and TRBJ1-1; no definite D call. The germline gives CDR1 MDHEN, CDR2 SYDVKM. V lost 10 bases and J lost 4, with 16 bases in between. The CDR3 totals 13 residues. Here the CDR3 reads CATATDVRTEAFF. The CDR3 region has the DNA TGTGCCACCGCTACTGATGTGCGCACTGAAGCTTTCTTT.

This clone showed up just a few times. V and J are TRBV9 and TRBJ1-3; the match to TRBD1 covers 8 bases. V gave up 4 bases and J gave up 1 base; unmatched junction bases: 7. This CDR3 spans 16 amino acids. CDR1 is SGDLS, CDR2 YYNGEE, per germline. CDR3: CASSSRQGRSGNTIYF. CDR3 nucleotides: TGTGCCAGCAGCTCCCGACAGGGGAGGTCTGGAAACACCATATATTTT.

The CDR3 DNA sequence: TGTGCCAGCAGCGTAACAGATACGCAGTATTTT. It translates to CASSVTDTQYF. The chain employs TRBV5-6 and TRBJ2-3; D gene unclear. The germline gives CDR1 SGHDT, CDR2 YYEEEE. CDR3 length: 11 residues. V lost 4 bases to trimming and J lost 3 bases, with 3 bases between them.

As to this clone: Other DNA sequences in this specimen translate into the identical CDR3. V and J are TRBV7-9 and TRBJ2-2, with D maybe TRBD2 (5 bases). V was cut by 5 bases and J by 6 bases, with 7 bases left in between. The V gene's germline CDR1 is SEHNR and CDR2 FQNEAQ (reference sequence). The CDR3 runs to 12 residues. CDR3 loop: CASSLGAGELFF. The CDR3 DNA sequence: TGTGCCAGCAGCCTCGGGGCCGGGGAGCTGTTTTTT.

This clone was seen just once. The genes are TRBV7-9 and TRBJ2-1, with 12 bases identical to TRBD2. The CDR3 totals 17 residues. J lost 9 bases, V lost 4 bases, and 13 bases had no gene match. Germline V CDR1 and CDR2: SEHNR, FQNEAQ (reference sequence). The CDR3 nucleotides are TGTGCCAGCAGCTCTCGACTAGCGGGAGCCCCGGGGGGTGAGCAGTTCTTC. Its translation: CASSSRLAGAPGGEQFF.

The rearrangement joins TRBV27 to TRBJ2-7; 7 positions match TRBD1. The length of the CDR3 is 13 residues. Losses at the gene ends were 8 bases for V and 5 bases for J; bases not matched to a gene: 9. The germline gives CDR1 MNHEY, CDR2 SMNVEV (reference sequence). DNA for the CDR3: TGTGCCAGCTTGGGGACAGTCCACCACGAGCAGTACTTC. This sequence encodes CASLGTVHHEQYF.

The chain is built from TRBV2 and TRBJ1-3, with D possibly being TRBD1 (5 bases). The CDR3 has 16 residues. Germline V lookup: CDR1 SNHLY, CDR2 FYNNEI. The V end was cut by 6 bases, the J end by 4 bases, with 19 bases between. CDR3 amino acids: CASRQTGGFRGNTIYF. The CDR3, as DNA: TGTGCCAGCAGACAAACTGGGGGGTTTAGAGGAAACACCATATATTTT. Using reference TRBV2 and TRBJ1-3 for the parts outside the CDR3, the full variable domain is EPEVTQTPSHQVTQMGQEVILRCVPISNHLYFYWYRQILGQKVEFLVSFYNNEISEKSEIFDDQFSVERPDGSNFTLKIRSTKLEDSAMYFCASRQTGGFRGNTIYFGEGSWLTVV.

This clone was found once. CDR3 protein: CASSPGGTQYF. Here the CDR3 DNA reads TGTGCCAGCAGTCCCGGGGGGACCCAGTACTTC. The chain recombines TRBV6-5 with TRBJ2-5; D is perhaps TRBD2 (6 bases). The CDR3 totals 11 residues. Trimming cost V 5 bases and J 7 bases, with 8 bases left between them. Germline values: CDR1 MNHEY, CDR2 SVGAGI.

This chain uses TRBV30 with TRBJ2-6; a weak D match, TRBD2 (6 bases). V was clipped by 4 bases and J by 0 bases, with 19 bases between them. This CDR3 region has 18 residues. Germline V gene lookup returns CDR1 GTSNPN and CDR2 SVGIG (reference sequence). The DNA for the CDR3 is TGTGCCTGGAACAGAAAGGCGGGGCCCTACTCTGGGGCCAACGTCCTGACTTTC. Translating gives CAWNRKAGPYSGANVLTF. Full variable domain (missing parts from reference TRBV30 and TRBJ2-6): SQTIHQWPATLVQPVGSPLSLECTVEGTSNPNLYWYRQAAGRGLQLLFYSVGIGQISSEVPQNLSASRPQDRQFILSSKKLLLSDSGFYLCAWNRKAGPYSGANVLTFGAGSRLTVL.

The chain employs TRBV11-3 and TRBJ2-7, with D perhaps matching TRBD1 (5 bases). Germline V CDR1 and CDR2: SGHNT, YENEEA. Trimming left V 3 bases short and J 5 bases short, with 8 bases between. The CDR3 has 12 amino acids. The DNA for the CDR3 is TGTGCCAGCAGCTTTTCAGGGAACGAGCAGTACTTC. This sequence encodes CASSFSGNEQYF. Looking up the rest from reference TRBV11-3 and TRBJ2-7 gives the full variable domain: EAGVVQSPRYKIIEKKQPVAFWCNPISGHNTLYWYLQNLGQGPELLIRYENEEAVDDSQLPKDRFSAERLKGVDSTLKIQPAELGDSAVYLCASSFSGNEQYFGPGTRLTVT.

The chain links TRBV7-2 to TRBJ2-3, with D uncertain. V was cut by 5 bases and J by 6 bases, with 15 bases left in between. The germline gives CDR1 SGHTA, CDR2 FQGNSA. This CDR3 has 14 residues. The chain's CDR3 is CASSLIPIPDTQYF. DNA for the CDR3: TGTGCCAGCAGCCTCATCCCTATACCGGATACGCAGTATTTT.

The V call is TRBV6-5, the J call TRBJ1-2; perhaps TRBD1 as D (5 bases). V gave up 5 bases and J gave up 4 bases, with 14 bases separating them. Germline CDR1 is MNHEY and CDR2 is SVGAGI. This CDR3 has 14 amino acids. The CDR3 nucleotides read TGTGCCAGCAGTCCCGGCGGGGACGCCTATGGCTACACCTTC. It specifies CASSPGGDAYGYTF.

The chain links TRBV5-1 to TRBJ2-1; 7 nucleotides agree with TRBD1. The CDR3 length is 14 residues. The ends lost 0 bases at V and 6 bases at J; junction bases unmatched: 3. Germline CDR1 is SGHRS and CDR2 is YFSETQ. Here the CDR3 reads CASSLGDSLNEQFF. Here the CDR3 DNA reads TGCGCCAGCAGCTTGGGGGACAGCCTCAATGAGCAGTTCTTC.

The chain couples TRBV11-3 to TRBJ1-2; 7 bases line up with TRBD1. Trimming cost V 5 bases and J 5 bases; bases outside gene matches: 2. CDR1 is SGHNT, CDR2 YENEEA, per germline. The CDR3 consists of 12 residues. Written as DNA, the CDR3 is TGTGCCAGCAGCGTGACAGGGTATGGCTACACCTTC. It codes for CASSVTGYGYTF.

The J gene is TRBJ1-2, the V gene TRBV7-8; D uncertain. CDR3 size: 16 residues. Trimming stripped 5 bases from V and 3 bases from J, with 19 bases between. The germline gives CDR1 SGHVS, CDR2 FQNEAQ. Written as DNA, the CDR3 is TGTGCCAGCAGCCCGCGGCCCATTGGCCAGTACTATGGCTACACCTTC. It is translated as CASSPRPIGQYYGYTF.

V and J are TRBV5-1 and TRBJ1-1, with D hard to call. V lost 4 bases and J 1 base, leaving 11 bases between the germline ends. The CDR3 is made up of 14 amino acids. Germline lookup yields CDR1 SGHRS and CDR2 YFSETQ. CDR3 DNA: TGCGCCAGCAGCCGAGACGGCGGGAACACTGAAGCTTTCTTT. Amino acid sequence: CASSRDGGNTEAFF.

This sequence joins TRBV30 and TRBJ1-5; 7 bases match TRBD1. CDR3 length equals 14 residues. The junction had 3 bases not matched to a gene; V was cut back by 1 base and J by 3 bases. CDR1 and CDR2 from the germline V gene are GTSNPN and SVGIG (reference sequence). CDR3 residues: CAWSADRPNQPQHF. CDR3 DNA: TGTGCCTGGAGTGCGGACAGGCCCAATCAGCCCCAGCATTTT.

V gene TRBV5-1 combines with J gene TRBJ2-7; D remains unclear. Looked up from germline, CDR1 is SGHRS and CDR2 is YFSETQ. The V end was cut by 4 bases, the J end by 0 bases, with 8 bases between. This CDR3 region has 13 residues. The CDR3 region has the DNA TGCGCCAGCAGCCCCTTCGGCTCCTACGAGCAGTACTTC. Its translation: CASSPFGSYEQYF.

The rearrangement links TRBV13 to TRBJ2-7; D uncertain. Germline V gives CDR1 PRHDT, CDR2 FYEKMQ (reference sequence). The CDR3 has 16 amino acids. The V end was cut by 1 base, the J end by 2 bases, with 15 bases between. This chain's CDR3 is CASSLEVERGPYEQYF. The CDR3 nucleotides are TGTGCCAGCAGCTTAGAGGTCGAGAGAGGCCCCTACGAGCAGTACTTC.

DNA for the CDR3: TGTGCCAGCAGCGACAGGGGCCCAAACTATGGCTACACCTTC. Its translation is CASSDRGPNYGYTF. The chain links TRBV7-3 to TRBJ1-2, with 8 bases fitting TRBD1. V lost 5 bases to trimming and J lost 2 bases; unmatched junction nucleotides: 4. CDR1 is SGHTA and CDR2 is FQGTGA in the germline V gene. The length of the CDR3 is 14 residues.

In this sample, this clone turned up once. V and J are TRBV30 and TRBJ1-3, with 7 bases matching TRBD1. Trimming at V came to 4 bases and at J to 0 bases, leaving 6 bases not matched to a gene. Germline V gene lookup returns CDR1 GTSNPN and CDR2 SVGIG (reference sequence). The CDR3 has 15 residues. CDR3 protein: CAWMAGTASGNTIYF. Written as DNA, the CDR3 is TGTGCCTGGATGGCCGGGACAGCCTCTGGAAACACCATATATTTT.

The gene calls are TRBV7-2 and TRBJ2-5; the D gene is possibly TRBD1 (6 bases). V dropped 5 bases and J dropped 5 bases, with 15 bases sitting between them. Germline lookup yields CDR1 SGHTA and CDR2 FQGNSA. This CDR3 has 14 amino acids. The CDR3 reads CASSTGQGVETQYF. Here the CDR3 DNA reads TGTGCCAGCAGCACGGGACAAGGAGTGGAGACCCAGTACTTC.

The chain carries TRBV28 and TRBJ1-2; D is possibly TRBD1 (6 bases). Between the trimmed V and J ends, which lost 6 bases and 10 bases, there was a span of 15 bases. Germline values: CDR1 MDHEN, CDR2 SYDVKM. The CDR3 is 12 residues long. The CDR3 region is CASRPDSRDYTF. CDR3 coding DNA: TGTGCCAGCAGACCGGACAGTCGTGACTACACCTTC.

The chain carries TRBV11-3 and TRBJ2-7; 8 bases line up with TRBD1. V dropped 5 bases and J dropped 0; count of bases not matched to a gene: 3. The germline V gene has CDR1 SGHNT and CDR2 YENEEA. This CDR3 is built from 14 residues. Written as DNA, the CDR3 is TGTGCCAGCAGCCCTGGACAGGGCTCCTACGAGCAGTACTTC. This codes for CASSPGQGSYEQYF.

V usage is TRBV7-6 and J usage is TRBJ1-1; possibly TRBD1 for D (5 bases). Per germline, CDR1 SGHVS and CDR2 FNYEAQ. V dropped 5 bases and J dropped 6 bases, with 10 bases sitting between them. This CDR3 spans 12 amino acids. CDR3 region: CASSRGGAEAFF. CDR3 bases: TGTGCCAGCAGCCGCGGGGGAGCTGAAGCTTTCTTT.

J is TRBJ1-2 and V is TRBV15, with 7 bases that match TRBD1. The CDR3 length is 14 residues. V lost 1 base and J lost 3; bases outside the gene matches: 2. Germline CDR1 and CDR2: LNHNV and YYDKDF (reference sequence). In DNA, the CDR3 is TGTGCCACCAGCAGAGGGGACAGTCACTATGGCTACACCTTC. Translating it yields CATSRGDSHYGYTF.